The rows below give T cell receptor beta chains drawn from one sample of a study of blood T cell repertoires in COVID-19. The repertoire was sequenced with immunoSEQ multiplex PCR; TCRdb's copy has only in-frame clones and lacks some. This sample yields about 190,000 clones, of which 70% to 90% are seen a single time; 5% to 6.5% belongs to the top ten. Sequencing was carried out using peripheral blood. These receptors were obtained from a woman in her 70s with active or convalescent COVID-19. Each CDR3 is given with its conserved first and last residue. A D gene is named only where the DNA matches it firmly. Part of the rows lack a size; the others show once, few, many or a class for expanded clones.

CDR3: CASSLGDRVTSPLHF; DNA: TGTGCCAGCAGCTTGGGGGACAGAGTCACTTCACCCCTCCACTTT; V: TRBV7-9; size: .; J: TRBJ1-6; D: TRBD1
CDR3: CASSREDEAFF; DNA: TGTGCCAGCAGCCGCGAGGATGAAGCTTTCTTT; V: TRBV6-5; size: .; J: TRBJ1-1; D: .
CDR3: CASNPTSHNEQFF; DNA: TGTGCCAGCAACCCCACTAGTCACAATGAGCAGTTCTTC; V: TRBV7-9; size: .; J: TRBJ2-1; D: .
CDR3: CASSRDRGYEQYF; DNA: TGTGCCAGCAGCAGGGACAGGGGCTACGAGCAGTACTTC; V: TRBV12-3/TRBV12-4; size: .; J: TRBJ2-7; D: TRBD1
CDR3: CASSLGTRAFF; DNA: TGTGCCAGCAGCTTAGGGACACGCGCTTTCTTT; V: TRBV7-9; size: .; J: TRBJ1-1; D: .
CDR3: CASSYRTSHGTGDEQFF; DNA: TGTGCCAGCAGTTATCGGACTAGCCACGGAACAGGGGATGAGCAGTTCTTC; V: TRBV6-2/TRBV6-3; size: .; J: TRBJ2-1; D: .
CDR3: CASSLAGREEETQYF; DNA: TGCGCCAGCAGCTTGGCCGGGCGGGAGGAAGAGACCCAGTACTTC; V: TRBV5-1; size: once; J: TRBJ2-5; D: TRBD2
CDR3: CSARAGTSF; DNA: TGCAGTGCTAGAGCCGGGACATCCTTC; V: TRBV20-1; size: .; J: TRBJ1-2; D: .
CDR3: CASSLPLETGGSPLHF; DNA: TGTGCCAGCAGCCTCCCCTTGGAGACAGGGGGTTCACCCCTCCACTTT; V: TRBV6-2/TRBV6-3; size: .; J: TRBJ1-6; D: TRBD1
CDR3: CSVVVRAAGEQFF; DNA: TGCAGCGTTGTAGTCCGGGCCGCGGGTGAGCAGTTCTTC; V: TRBV29-1; size: .; J: TRBJ2-1; D: .
CDR3: CASSWGPGVNTEAFF; DNA: TGTGCCAGTAGTTGGGGCCCCGGAGTGAACACTGAAGCTTTCTTT; V: TRBV19; size: .; J: TRBJ1-1; D: .
CDR3: CASGPGGSGNTIYF; DNA: TGTGCCAGCGGTCCGGGGGGATCTGGAAACACCATATATTTT; V: TRBV6-5; size: .; J: TRBJ1-3; D: .
CDR3: CASSIGLAGDEQYF; DNA: TGTGCCAGCAGCATCGGACTAGCGGGAGACGAGCAGTACTTC; V: TRBV11-2; size: .; J: TRBJ2-7; D: TRBD2
CDR3: CASSFKYRAPEAFF; DNA: TGTGCCAGCAGTTTCAAGTACAGGGCCCCTGAAGCTTTCTTT; V: TRBV27; size: .; J: TRBJ1-1; D: .
CDR3: CAGGDGLSSYNEQFF; DNA: TGTGCCGGGGGGGACGGTTTAAGCTCCTACAATGAGCAGTTCTTC; V: TRBV2; size: .; J: TRBJ2-1; D: TRBD2
CDR3: CAWMASGRAGSVDTQYF; DNA: TGTGCCTGGATGGCTAGCGGGAGGGCGGGAAGCGTAGATACGCAGTATTTT; V: TRBV30; size: .; J: TRBJ2-3; D: TRBD2
CDR3: CASRAEDSPLHF; DNA: TGTGCCAGCAGGGCTGAAGATTCACCCCTCCACTTT; V: TRBV2; size: few; J: TRBJ1-6; D: .
CDR3: CASSQGTWGYTF; DNA: TGTGCCAGCAGCCAGGGAACTTGGGGCTACACCTTC; V: TRBV28; size: .; J: TRBJ1-2; D: .
CDR3: CASSLGQGIDGYTF; DNA: TGTGCCAGCAGCTTGGGGCAGGGCATCGATGGCTACACCTTC; V: TRBV5-4; size: few; J: TRBJ1-2; D: .
CDR3: CASRVGLAGTDTQYF; DNA: TGTGCCAGCAGGGTTGGACTAGCGGGAACAGATACGCAGTATTTT; V: TRBV6-5; size: .; J: TRBJ2-3; D: TRBD2
CDR3: CSVMDGAGGATPGANVLTF; DNA: TGCAGCGTTATGGACGGGGCTGGGGGGGCAACCCCTGGGGCCAACGTCCTGACTTTC; V: TRBV29-1; size: .; J: TRBJ2-6; D: .
CDR3: CSVPTSGFNEQFF; DNA: TGCAGCGTTCCAACTAGCGGTTTCAATGAGCAGTTCTTC; V: TRBV29-1; size: .; J: TRBJ2-1; D: TRBD2
CDR3: CATASGSGSDTQYF; DNA: TGTGCCACGGCTAGCGGGAGCGGTTCAGATACGCAGTATTTT; V: TRBV7-3; size: .; J: TRBJ2-3; D: TRBD2
CDR3: CASSLGLAGRNGELFF; DNA: TGCGCCAGCAGCTTGGGACTAGCGGGACGTAACGGGGAGCTGTTTTTT; V: TRBV5-1; size: .; J: TRBJ2-2; D: TRBD2
CDR3: CASSENLAGGAGEQFF; DNA: TGTGCCAGCAGTGAAAACCTAGCGGGAGGGGCGGGTGAGCAGTTCTTC; V: TRBV2; size: few; J: TRBJ2-1; D: TRBD2
CDR3: CSVKFSGRVSNDPRQFF; DNA: TGCAGCGTTAAATTTAGCGGGAGGGTTTCGAATGACCCACGGCAGTTCTTC; V: TRBV29-1; size: .; J: TRBJ2-1; D: TRBD2
CDR3: CASSFTSGRGTDTQYF; DNA: TGTGCCAGCAGCTTCACTAGCGGGAGGGGCACAGATACGCAGTATTTT; V: TRBV5-6; size: once; J: TRBJ2-3; D: TRBD2
CDR3: CATSRGDRGHQPQHF; DNA: TGTGCCACCAGCAGGGGTGACAGGGGGCATCAGCCCCAGCATTTT; V: TRBV15; size: .; J: TRBJ1-5; D: TRBD1
CDR3: CASSPPAVYGYTF; DNA: TGTGCCAGCAGCCCCCCCGCGGTATATGGCTACACCTTC; V: TRBV3-1/TRBV3-2; size: once; J: TRBJ1-2; D: .
CDR3: CASSLGGDRQETQYF; DNA: TGCGCCAGCAGCTTGGGGGGGGACAGGCAAGAGACCCAGTACTTC; V: TRBV5-1; size: .; J: TRBJ2-5; D: TRBD1
CDR3: CAISPSGPGGKNIQYF; DNA: TGTGCCATCAGCCCTTCCGGTCCCGGGGGCAAAAACATTCAGTACTTC; V: TRBV10-3; size: .; J: TRBJ2-4; D: .
CDR3: CASSKKGDGYTF; DNA: TGTGCCAGCAGTAAAAAAGGGGATGGCTACACCTTC; V: TRBV25-1; size: few; J: TRBJ1-2; D: .
CDR3: CASSLSGSSYEQYF; DNA: TGTGCCAGTAGCCTTAGCGGGAGTTCTTACGAGCAGTACTTC; V: TRBV19; size: .; J: TRBJ2-7; D: TRBD2
CDR3: CASREGTTYSNQPQHF; DNA: TGTGCCAGCAGAGAAGGGACAACGTATAGCAATCAGCCCCAGCATTTT; V: TRBV2; size: .; J: TRBJ1-5; D: .
CDR3: CSALTGDTQYF; DNA: TGCAGTGCACTGACGGGGGATACGCAGTATTTT; V: TRBV20-1; size: .; J: TRBJ2-3; D: .
CDR3: CASSANTGELFF; DNA: TGTGCCAGCAGCGCAAACACCGGGGAGCTGTTTTTT; V: TRBV9; size: .; J: TRBJ2-2; D: .
CDR3: CASSVDIAGGPTGELFF; DNA: TGTGCCAGCAGCGTCGATATAGCGGGAGGCCCCACCGGGGAGCTGTTTTTT; V: TRBV9; size: .; J: TRBJ2-2; D: TRBD2
CDR3: CASTTRQGNYEQYF; DNA: TGTGCCAGCACAACACGACAGGGGAACTACGAGCAGTACTTC; V: TRBV6-6; size: .; J: TRBJ2-7; D: TRBD1
CDR3: CASSPRDIRFGTQYF; DNA: TGTGCCAGCTCACCAAGGGACATTCGGTTCGGGACCCAGTACTTC; V: TRBV18; size: once; J: TRBJ2-5; D: .
CDR3: CASSSQGDPAVDEQFF; DNA: TGTGCCAGCAGCTCCCAGGGGGATCCTGCGGTCGATGAGCAGTTCTTC; V: TRBV7-3; size: .; J: TRBJ2-1; D: TRBD1
CDR3: CASSLASRMNTEAFF; DNA: TGCGCCAGCAGCTTGGCAAGCCGAATGAACACTGAAGCTTTCTTT; V: TRBV5-1; size: few; J: TRBJ1-1; D: .